These 21 T cell receptor beta chains originate from one sample sequenced in a study of naive and memory T cell subsets. The beta constant-region primer was an equimolar mix of two oligonucleotides covering TRBC1 and TRBC2. TCRdb itself ran the UMI-ligation and nested PCR reads through MiXCR, one entry per CDR3 protein. The sample lists roughly 40,000 distinct CDR3 sequences, about an eighth occurring once. Input material: effector memory CD4+ T cells from blood. Regarding subset: effector memory, CD45RA- CD27-. These receptors were collected from a human donor in good health.

This clonotype was seen ten or more times. The V and J genes are TRBV18 and TRBJ2-7; the D gene is possibly TRBD1 (6 bases). This CDR3 spans 14 amino acids. V was trimmed by 1 base and J by 2 bases, leaving 9 bases between them. The germline CDR1 and CDR2 sequences are KGHSH and LQKENI. CDR3 in amino acids: CASSPRQGTYEQYF. The CDR3 DNA reads as TGTGCCAGCTCACCACGTCAGGGGACCTACGAGCAGTACTTC.

The gene calls are TRBV2 and TRBJ2-5; perhaps TRBD2 as D (6 bases). The V gene's germline CDR1 is SNHLY and CDR2 FYNNEI. CDR3 length equals 14 residues. V was trimmed by 6 bases and J by 3 bases, leaving 14 bases between them. CDR3 sequence: CASSGGTREETQYF. The DNA of the CDR3 is TGTGCCAGCAGCGGAGGGACTCGGGAAGAGACCCAGTACTTC.

The chain recombines TRBV7-2 with TRBJ2-2; maybe TRBD1 (6 bases). Trimming took off 3 bases at V and 4 bases at J, with 15 bases between the two ends. CDR1 and CDR2 from the germline V gene are SGHTA and FQGNSA. This CDR3 has 16 residues. CDR3 residues: CASSFTQTGITGELFF. Written as DNA, the CDR3 is TGTGCCAGCAGCTTTACCCAAACAGGGATCACCGGGGAGCTGTTTTTT.

The chain employs TRBV2 and TRBJ1-5; 10 bases agree with TRBD1. CDR3 length: 15 residues. V lost 4 bases and J lost 7; bases outside the gene matches: 7. From germline, CDR1 is SNHLY and CDR2 FYNNEI. CDR3 coding DNA: TGTGCCAGCAGTGGGGGACAGGGGTTCTGGCAGCCCCAGCATTTT. It yields the protein CASSGGQGFWQPQHF. Filled out from reference TRBV2 and TRBJ1-5, the complete variable domain reads EPEVTQTPSHQVTQMGQEVILRCVPISNHLYFYWYRQILGQKVEFLVSFYNNEISEKSEIFDDQFSVERPDGSNFTLKIRSTKLEDSAMYFCASSGGQGFWQPQHFGDGTRLSIL.

The V call is TRBV7-9, the J call TRBJ1-1; D is ambiguous. The CDR3 is 14 amino acids. Germline V CDR1 and CDR2: SEHNR, FQNEAQ (reference sequence). The V end was cut by 4 bases, the J end by 4 bases, with 13 bases between. The CDR3 coding sequence is TGTGCCAGCAGCTCAAGGGCGGCTCCCACTGAAGCTTTCTTT. Its translation: CASSSRAAPTEAFF.

On this clonotype itself: At one boundary the junction diverges from the germline segment, which might be a read error. J is TRBJ2-7 and V is TRBV20-1; 11 nucleotides match TRBD2. Germline assignment: CDR1 DFQATT and CDR2 SNEGSKA (reference sequence). This CDR3 region has 16 residues. Here the CDR3 reads CSARAGTSGPYSEQYF. The CDR3 bases are TGCAGTGCAAGAGCCGGGACTAGCGGTCCTTACAGCGAGCAGTACTTC.

For the CDR3, the DNA is TGTGCCAGCAGCTTACATGTGGTAGCATCTGGAAACACCATATATTTT. Residues: CASSLHVVASGNTIYF. This sequence joins TRBV7-2 and TRBJ1-3; D gene ambiguous. V was pared by 2 bases and J by 1 base, with 12 bases between. Germline CDR1 and CDR2: SGHTA and FQGNSA. This CDR3 has 16 amino acids.

This clonotype was seen ten or more times. J is TRBJ2-5 and V is TRBV5-1; TRBD2 matches 13 bases. Germline loops: CDR1 SGHRS, CDR2 YFSETQ. The CDR3 runs to 16 residues. Germline trimming cut 2 bases from V and 4 bases from J; bases unmatched to any gene: 5. CDR3 sequence (DNA): TGCGCCAGCAGCTTCGGACTAGCGGGAGCCCCAGAGACCCAGTACTTC. Its protein product is CASSFGLAGAPETQYF.

This clonotype was seen ten or more times. The chain carries TRBV5-5 and TRBJ1-2; no reliable D call. V dropped 3 bases and J dropped 4 bases, with 13 bases sitting between them. Germline V lookup: CDR1 SGHKS, CDR2 YYEKEE (reference sequence). CDR3 length: 14 amino acids. In nucleotides, the CDR3 is TGTGCCAGCAGCTCAGGACGAGCACCCTATGGCTACACCTTC. Translating it yields CASSSGRAPYGYTF.

This clonotype was observed a handful of times. V and J are TRBV6-5 and TRBJ2-7; D is tentatively TRBD1 or TRBD2 (5 bases each). Trimming took off 0 bases at V and 5 bases at J, with 14 bases between the two ends. The CDR3 contains 15 residues. Germline V gene lookup returns CDR1 MNHEY and CDR2 SVGAGI. CDR3: CASSYSHRRGDEQYF. The CDR3, as DNA: TGTGCCAGCAGTTACTCGCACCGAAGAGGGGACGAGCAGTACTTC.

CDR3 bases: TGTGCCAGCAGACCACTTCAGGGGGACAATCAGCCCCAGCATTTT. It specifies CASRPLQGDNQPQHF. The V and J genes are TRBV6-2 or TRBV6-3 and TRBJ1-5; 7 bases fit TRBD1. The germline gives CDR1 MNHEY, CDR2 SVGEGT. J lost 3 bases, V lost 6 bases, and 8 bases had no gene match. There are 15 residues in the CDR3.

A few counts support this clonotype. This chain joins TRBV5-5 and TRBJ1-6; D call uncertain. Trimming left V 0 bases short and J 8 bases short, with 12 bases between. The CDR3 covers 15 residues. The germline V gene encodes CDR1 SGHKS and CDR2 YYEKEE (reference sequence). The CDR3 here is CASSLDVAWDSPLHF. For the CDR3, the DNA is TGTGCCAGCAGCTTGGATGTAGCCTGGGATTCACCCCTCCACTTT.

In this sample, this clonotype turned up many times. J is TRBJ2-5 and V is TRBV14; unclear D gene. Germline CDR1 reads SGHDN; CDR2 reads FVKESK. The CDR3 covers 12 residues. V lost 0 bases and J 6 bases, leaving 5 bases between the germline ends. Here the CDR3 reads CASSQDLKTQYF. The CDR3 DNA reads as TGTGCCAGCAGCCAAGATCTGAAGACCCAGTACTTC.

V gene TRBV10-3 combines with J gene TRBJ2-1; a possible D gene is TRBD2 (5 bases). The CDR3 has 14 residues. Looked up from germline, CDR1 is ENHRY and CDR2 is SYGVKD. Trimming stripped 8 bases from V and 6 bases from J, with 17 bases between. The CDR3: CAIGPPGLPNEQFF. The CDR3 DNA reads TGTGCCATCGGCCCCCCCGGACTTCCCAATGAGCAGTTCTTC.

This clonotype was seen more than once but under ten times. The chain uses TRBV7-9 and TRBJ2-7; D perhaps matches TRBD2 (5 bases). CDR1 and CDR2 (germline): SEHNR, FQNEAQ (reference sequence). The V gene lost 1 base and the J gene lost 2 bases, with 15 bases spanning the gap. The CDR3 consists of 16 residues. The CDR3 bases are TGTGCCAGCAGCTTAGACTCCCGGGGTTTCACCTACGAGCAGTACTTC. Translating gives CASSLDSRGFTYEQYF.

The chain is built from TRBV5-1 and TRBJ2-6, with 9 bases identical to TRBD1. The germline gives CDR1 SGHRS, CDR2 YFSETQ. Trimming at V came to 3 bases and at J to 3 bases, leaving 7 bases not matched to a gene. The CDR3 sequence is 17 residues long. The CDR3 sequence is CASSSGTGLSGANVLTF. The CDR3 coding sequence is TGCGCCAGCAGCTCCGGGACAGGGTTAAGTGGGGCCAACGTCCTGACTTTC.

The rearrangement joins TRBV9 to TRBJ2-3; TRBD2 agrees at 7 bases. The CDR3 covers 15 residues. Germline CDR1 reads SGDLS; CDR2 reads YYNGEE. V lost 2 bases to trimming and J lost 5 bases; unmatched junction nucleotides: 8. The CDR3 bases are TGTGCCAGCAGCGTTGGGAATCCGGGGGGAGATACGCAGTATTTT. Amino acids: CASSVGNPGGDTQYF.

This clonotype showed up many times. V usage is TRBV7-8 and J usage is TRBJ1-5; perhaps TRBD1 as D (5 bases). The CDR3 is 16 amino acids. The germline V and J ends were trimmed by 5 bases and 3 bases, with 17 bases remaining between them. Per germline, CDR1 SGHVS and CDR2 FQNEAQ. CDR3 nucleotide sequence: TGTGCCAGCAGCACGGACCGGGACGGAGCCAATCAGCCCCAGCATTTT. Its protein product is CASSTDRDGANQPQHF. The whole variable domain, filled in from reference TRBV7-8 and TRBJ1-5, reads GAGVSQSPRYKVAKRGQDVALRCDPISGHVSLFWYQQALGQGPEFLTYFQNEAQLDKSGLPSDRFFAERPEGSVSTLKIQRTQQEDSAVYLCASSTDRDGANQPQHFGDGTRLSIL.

This clonotype was found a few times. The rearrangement links TRBV20-1 to TRBJ1-1; D is ambiguous. Germline V gene lookup returns CDR1 DFQATT and CDR2 SNEGSKA (reference sequence). V lost 1 base and J lost 5, with 17 bases in between. The CDR3 consists of 15 residues. In DNA, the CDR3 is TGCAGTGCTAGAGGATACAGCTCTACGGGAACTGAAGCTTTCTTT. This gives the protein CSARGYSSTGTEAFF.

This clonotype was seen repeatedly, ten times or more. This chain uses TRBV6-1 with TRBJ2-2; no clear D gene. V gave up 1 base and J gave up 6 bases, with 9 bases separating them. The CDR3 has 14 amino acids. CDR1 is MNHNS and CDR2 is SASEGT in the germline V gene. The CDR3 DNA follows: TGTGCCAGCAGTGAAGGTCCTCATGCCGGGGAGCTGTTTTTT. Amino acids: CASSEGPHAGELFF.

This clonotype was counted many times. The chain recombines TRBV11-3 with TRBJ2-3, with TRBD2 as a possible D gene (6 bases). Per germline, CDR1 SGHNT and CDR2 YENEEA. The CDR3 runs 16 residues. Trimming stripped 5 bases from V and 2 bases from J, with 17 bases between. For the CDR3, the DNA is TGTGCCAGCAGCCCTCGGGGTAGCGGCGCCACAGATACGCAGTATTTT. As protein: CASSPRGSGATDTQYF.